This TCR beta chain was captured in a study of T cell responses to AZD1222 COVID-19 vaccine. General study results and limits: White British donors predominated, females outnumbered males, and clonal diversity was possibly underestimated. A reported finding is that nearly half of spike-specific TCRs target unmutated variant regions.

For this clone: Its antigen is not identified.

Repertoires were generated with immunoSEQ multiplex PCR, while TCRdb's copy carries only in-frame clones and drops some. Here the sample spans some 63,000 clones, roughly 88% being singletons. The germline V and J ends were trimmed by 3 bases and 5 bases, with 16 bases remaining between them. Per germline, CDR1 GTSNPN and CDR2 SVGIG (reference sequence). This CDR3 comprises 14 residues. Sequencing was performed on peripheral blood, taken on day 0 of AZD1222 vaccination. The chain is built from TRBV30 and TRBJ1-2, with unresolved D. The clonotype comes from an adult in good health. This CDR3 reads CAWRSPGNWYGYTF. The CDR3 region has the DNA TGTGCCTGGAGGTCCCCGGGGAACTGGTATGGCTACACCTTC.